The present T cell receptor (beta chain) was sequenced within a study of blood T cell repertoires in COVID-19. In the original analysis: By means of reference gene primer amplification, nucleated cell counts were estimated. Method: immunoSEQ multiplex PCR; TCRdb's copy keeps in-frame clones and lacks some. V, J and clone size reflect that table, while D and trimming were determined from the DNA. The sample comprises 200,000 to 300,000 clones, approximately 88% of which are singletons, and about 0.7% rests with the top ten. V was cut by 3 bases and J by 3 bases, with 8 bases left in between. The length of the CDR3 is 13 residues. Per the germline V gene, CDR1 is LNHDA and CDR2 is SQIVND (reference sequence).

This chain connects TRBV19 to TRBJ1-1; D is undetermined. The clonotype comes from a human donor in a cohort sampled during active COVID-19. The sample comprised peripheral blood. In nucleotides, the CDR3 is TGTGCCAGTAGTATGGCTTTTGACACTGAAGCTTTCTTT. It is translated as CASSMAFDTEAFF.